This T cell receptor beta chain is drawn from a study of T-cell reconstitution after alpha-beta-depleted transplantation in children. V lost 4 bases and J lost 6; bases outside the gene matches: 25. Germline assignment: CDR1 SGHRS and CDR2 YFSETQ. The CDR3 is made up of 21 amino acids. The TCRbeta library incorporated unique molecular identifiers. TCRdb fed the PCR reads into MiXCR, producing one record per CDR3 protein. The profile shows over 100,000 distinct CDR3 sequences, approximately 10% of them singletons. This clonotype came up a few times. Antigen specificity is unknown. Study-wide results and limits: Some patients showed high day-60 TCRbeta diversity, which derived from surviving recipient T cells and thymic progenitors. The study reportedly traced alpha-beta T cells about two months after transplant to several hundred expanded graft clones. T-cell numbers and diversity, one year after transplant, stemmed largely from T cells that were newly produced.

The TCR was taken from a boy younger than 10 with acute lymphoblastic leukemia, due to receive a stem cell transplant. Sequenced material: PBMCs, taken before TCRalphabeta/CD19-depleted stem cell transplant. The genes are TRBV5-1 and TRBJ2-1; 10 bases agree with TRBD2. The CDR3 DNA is TGCGCCAGCAGCCAGGATGGATTGGAGAACTGGATAGCGGGAGGTCCCAATGAGCAGTTCTTC. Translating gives CASSQDGLENWIAGGPNEQFF.